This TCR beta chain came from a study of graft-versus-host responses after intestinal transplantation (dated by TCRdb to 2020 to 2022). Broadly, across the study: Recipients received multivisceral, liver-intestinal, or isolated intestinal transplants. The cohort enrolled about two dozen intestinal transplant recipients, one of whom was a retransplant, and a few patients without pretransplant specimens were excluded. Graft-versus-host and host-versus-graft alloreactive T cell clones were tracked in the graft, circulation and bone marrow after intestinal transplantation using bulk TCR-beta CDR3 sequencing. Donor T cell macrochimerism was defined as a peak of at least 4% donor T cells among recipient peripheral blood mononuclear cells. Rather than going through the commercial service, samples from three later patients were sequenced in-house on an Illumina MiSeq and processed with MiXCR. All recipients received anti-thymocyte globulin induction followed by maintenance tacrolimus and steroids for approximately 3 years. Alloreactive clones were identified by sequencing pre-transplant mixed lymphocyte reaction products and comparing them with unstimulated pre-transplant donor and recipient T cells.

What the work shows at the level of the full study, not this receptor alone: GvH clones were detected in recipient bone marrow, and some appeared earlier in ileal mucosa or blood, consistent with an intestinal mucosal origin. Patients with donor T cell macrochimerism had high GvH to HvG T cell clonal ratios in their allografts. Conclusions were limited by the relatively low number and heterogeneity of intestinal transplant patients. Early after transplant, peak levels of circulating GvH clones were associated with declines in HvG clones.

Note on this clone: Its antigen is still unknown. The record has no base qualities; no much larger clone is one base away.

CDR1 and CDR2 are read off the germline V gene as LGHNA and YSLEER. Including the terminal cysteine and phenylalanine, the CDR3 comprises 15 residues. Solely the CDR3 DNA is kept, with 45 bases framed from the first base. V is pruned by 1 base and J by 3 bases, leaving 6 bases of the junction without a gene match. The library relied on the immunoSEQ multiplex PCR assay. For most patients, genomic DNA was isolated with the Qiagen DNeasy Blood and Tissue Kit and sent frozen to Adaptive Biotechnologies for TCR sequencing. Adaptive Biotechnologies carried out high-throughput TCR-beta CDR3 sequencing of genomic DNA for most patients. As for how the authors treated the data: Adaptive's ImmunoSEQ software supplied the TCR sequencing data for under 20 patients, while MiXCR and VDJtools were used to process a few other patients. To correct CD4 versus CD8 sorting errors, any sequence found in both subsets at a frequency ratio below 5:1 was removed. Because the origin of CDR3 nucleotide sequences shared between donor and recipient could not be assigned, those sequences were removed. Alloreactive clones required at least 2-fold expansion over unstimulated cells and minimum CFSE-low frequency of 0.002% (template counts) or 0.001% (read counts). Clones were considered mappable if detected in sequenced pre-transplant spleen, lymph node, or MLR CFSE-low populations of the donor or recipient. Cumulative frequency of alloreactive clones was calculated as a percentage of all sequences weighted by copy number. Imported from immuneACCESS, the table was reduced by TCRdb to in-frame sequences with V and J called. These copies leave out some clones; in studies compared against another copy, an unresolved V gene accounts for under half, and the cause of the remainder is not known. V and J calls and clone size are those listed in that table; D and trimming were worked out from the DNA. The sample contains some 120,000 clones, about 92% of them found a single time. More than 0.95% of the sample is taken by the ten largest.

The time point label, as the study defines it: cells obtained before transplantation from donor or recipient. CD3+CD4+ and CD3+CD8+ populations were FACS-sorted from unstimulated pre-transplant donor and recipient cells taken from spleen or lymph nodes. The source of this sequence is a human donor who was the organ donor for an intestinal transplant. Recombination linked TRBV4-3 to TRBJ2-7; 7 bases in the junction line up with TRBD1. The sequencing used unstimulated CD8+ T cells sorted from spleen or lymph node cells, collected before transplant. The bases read TGCGCCAGCAGCCAAGTCAGGGCAGGGGGCTACGAGCAGTACTTC. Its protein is CASSQVRAGGYEQYF.